The T cell receptor beta chain under discussion was sequenced for a study of shared clonotypes between healthy human individuals. Naive CD8 populations comprised CD45RO-negative cells positively selected for CCR7, excluding terminally differentiated effector memory CD45RA+ cells. TCRdb's copy holds only in-frame clones and misses some; the assay was immunoSEQ multiplex PCR. The table records some 2,100,000 clones, just over 90% of them present only once. The germline gives CDR1 MNHEY, CDR2 SMNVEV (reference sequence). V gave up 1 base and J gave up 2 bases, with 10 bases separating them. CDR3 length: 15 amino acids.

The gene calls are TRBV27 and TRBJ2-3; D unresolved. The sequenced sample consisted of naive CD8+ T cells from PBMCs. This clonotype was obtained from a man in his late teens or twenties in good health. Some clones in this sample may be carry-over from other donors' samples. CDR3 sequence (DNA): TGTGCCAGCAGTTTATTCCCGGGTACCACAGATACGCAGTATTTT. Its translation is CASSLFPGTTDTQYF.